The next 8 T cell receptor beta chains were all read from a single sample in a study of follicular helper T cells after annual influenza vaccination. Time point given: 2015-2016 season, 7 days after influenza vaccination. TCRdb's table, derived via immunoSEQ multiplex PCR, lists solely in-frame clones and lacks some. The repertoire includes around 500 clones, approximately 82% of them detected once, and about 5% sits in the top ten. Source: CXCR5+ CD38+ circulating T follicular helper cells from blood, taken 7 days after influenza vaccination. Indicated subset: circulating Tfh, non-naive CD4+CXCR5+PD-1+ (ICOS+CD38+ or ICOS-CD38-). These receptors were obtained from an adult who received the influenza vaccine.

This clone was seen a handful of times. V gene TRBV5-6 combines with J gene TRBJ2-5, with D perhaps TRBD1 (6 bases). Germline lookup yields CDR1 SGHDT and CDR2 YYEEEE. The V gene lost 4 bases and the J gene lost 2 bases, with 12 bases spanning the gap. This CDR3 is 14 amino acids long. The CDR3 DNA is TGTGCCAGCAGCATAACAGGGCTACAAGAGACCCAGTACTTC. This gives the protein CASSITGLQETQYF.

This chain uses TRBV5-6 with TRBJ1-2, with D unresolved. The V gene lost 4 bases and the J gene lost 7 bases, with 11 bases spanning the gap. This CDR3 comprises 12 residues. The germline V gene encodes CDR1 SGHDT and CDR2 YYEEEE. The CDR3 nucleotides read TGTGCCAGCAGCAATGGACTCGGTGGCTACACCTTC. This codes for CASSNGLGGYTF.

The rearrangement uses TRBV10-2 and TRBJ2-3; D gene unclear. The germline V and J ends were trimmed by 6 bases and 2 bases, with 15 bases remaining between them. The CDR3 loop spans 15 amino acids. Per germline, CDR1 WSHSY and CDR2 SAAADI. CDR3 in amino acids: CASRDGRFHTDTQYF. In DNA, the CDR3 is TGCGCCAGCAGAGACGGGCGTTTCCACACAGATACGCAGTATTTT.

This chain uses TRBV5-4 with TRBJ1-1, with D possibly matching TRBD1 (6 bases). The CDR3 extends over 15 amino acids. V lost 4 bases, J lost 4 bases, and 17 bases lay in between. CDR1 and CDR2 from the germline V gene are SGHNT and YYREEE (reference sequence). The CDR3 sequence: CASSRSRGSGTEAFF. The DNA for the CDR3 is TGTGCCAGCAGCCGAAGCAGGGGTTCGGGCACTGAAGCTTTCTTT.

J is TRBJ2-7 and V is TRBV19; 10 bases agree with TRBD1. Germline-derived CDR1 and CDR2 are LNHDA and SQIVND (reference sequence). CDR3 length equals 14 residues. Unmatched junction bases numbered 8, after V lost 5 bases and J lost 7 bases. The CDR3 DNA sequence: TGTGCCAGTAGTCCCCGACAGGGGGCGGAAGAGCAGTACTTC. It codes for CASSPRQGAEEQYF. The full variable domain, in which reference TRBV19 and TRBJ2-7 provide the parts outside the CDR3, is DGGITQSPKYLFRKEGQNVTLSCEQNLNHDAMYWYRQDPGQGLRLIYYSQIVNDFQKGDIAEGYSVSREKKESFPLTVTSAQKNPTAFYLCASSPRQGAEEQYFGPGTRLTVT.

The rearrangement links TRBV19 to TRBJ2-7, with D tentatively TRBD2 (6 bases). The V gene lost 3 bases and the J gene lost 1 base, with 13 bases spanning the gap. The CDR3 spans 15 residues. Germline CDR1 is LNHDA and CDR2 is SQIVND (reference sequence). CDR3 sequence (DNA): TGTGCCAGTAGTATTAGGAGGGAGAGATCCTACGAGCAGTACTTC. Translation gives CASSIRRERSYEQYF. The whole variable domain, remainder taken from reference TRBV19 and TRBJ2-7, is DGGITQSPKYLFRKEGQNVTLSCEQNLNHDAMYWYRQDPGQGLRLIYYSQIVNDFQKGDIAEGYSVSREKKESFPLTVTSAQKNPTAFYLCASSIRRERSYEQYFGPGTRLTVT.

This rearrangement joins TRBV30 to TRBJ2-1; no firm D call. CDR3 length: 15 residues. The germline V gene has CDR1 GTSNPN and CDR2 SVGIG (reference sequence). The ends were cut back, 3 bases at V and 9 bases at J, with 21 bases in the middle. CDR3 DNA sequence: TGTGCCTGGAGCGCGGTTAGTGTTGGTGGGCCTGAGCAGTTCTTC. Protein sequence: CAWSAVSVGGPEQFF.

The genes are TRBV11-2 and TRBJ2-1; tentatively, D is TRBD2 (6 bases). The CDR3 has 15 amino acids. CDR1 is SGHAT and CDR2 is FQNNGV in the germline V gene. The V and J ends lost 5 bases and 5 bases respectively, with 16 bases between them. CDR3 protein: CASSAKSWGDNEQFF. The CDR3 bases are TGTGCCAGCAGCGCGAAAAGCTGGGGGGACAATGAGCAGTTCTTC.